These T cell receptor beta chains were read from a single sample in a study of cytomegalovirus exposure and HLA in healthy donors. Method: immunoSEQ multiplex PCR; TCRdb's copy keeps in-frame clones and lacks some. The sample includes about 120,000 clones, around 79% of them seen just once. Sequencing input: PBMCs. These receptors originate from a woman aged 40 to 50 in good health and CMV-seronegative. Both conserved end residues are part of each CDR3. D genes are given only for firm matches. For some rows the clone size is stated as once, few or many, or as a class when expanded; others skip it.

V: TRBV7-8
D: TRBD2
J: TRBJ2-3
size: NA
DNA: TGTGCCAGCAGCTTCGCGACTAGCGGGGCACCCCAGACGCAGTATTTT
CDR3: CASSFATSGAPQTQYF

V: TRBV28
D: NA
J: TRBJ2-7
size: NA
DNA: TGTGCCAGCGGCCTAGACAGTCACGAGCAGTACTTC
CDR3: CASGLDSHEQYF

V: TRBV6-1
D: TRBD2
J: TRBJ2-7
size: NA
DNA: TGTGCCAGCAGTCCCGGGACTAGCGGTGCCGAGCAGTACTTC
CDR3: CASSPGTSGAEQYF

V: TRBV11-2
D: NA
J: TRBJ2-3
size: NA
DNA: TGTGCCAGCAGGGACATCGGGCGGCTCGGCACAGATACGCAGTATTTT
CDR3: CASRDIGRLGTDTQYF

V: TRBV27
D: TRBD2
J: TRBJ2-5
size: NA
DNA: TGTGCCAGCAGTTTAACTAGCGGGAGTGGGACCCAGTACTTC
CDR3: CASSLTSGSGTQYF

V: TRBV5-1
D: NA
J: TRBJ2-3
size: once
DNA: TGCGCCAGCAGCCCGGGGGTAACAGATACGCAGTATTTT
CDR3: CASSPGVTDTQYF

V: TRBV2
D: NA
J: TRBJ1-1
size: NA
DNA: TGTGCCAGCACTCTTCAGAGGGAAGAAGCTTTCTTT
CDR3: CASTLQREEAFF

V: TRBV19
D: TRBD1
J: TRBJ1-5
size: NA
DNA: TGTGCCAGTAGTTCCAAACAGGGGGGGTATCAGCCCCAGCATTTT
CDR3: CASSSKQGGYQPQHF

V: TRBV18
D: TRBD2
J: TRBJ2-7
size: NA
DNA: TGTGCCAGCTCACCACCGCTAGCGGGAGGGCCCGGGGGCGAGCAGTACTTC
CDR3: CASSPPLAGGPGGEQYF

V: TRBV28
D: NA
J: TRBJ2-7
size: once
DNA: TGTGCCAGCAGTTCCAATTACGAGCAGTACTTC
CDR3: CASSSNYEQYF

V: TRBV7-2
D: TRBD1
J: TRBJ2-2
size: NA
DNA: TGTGCCAGCAGCTTAGGGGGACAGGGTATGCCCGGGGAGCTGTTTTTT
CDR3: CASSLGGQGMPGELFF

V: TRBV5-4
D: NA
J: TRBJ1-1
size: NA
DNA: TGTGCCAGCAGCTTGGGGGACATCGGGACGAACACTGAAGCTTTCTTT
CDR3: CASSLGDIGTNTEAFF

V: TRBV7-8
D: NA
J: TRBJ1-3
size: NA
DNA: TGTGCCAGCAGCACCCGCCGGGACTCCGGAAACACCATATATTTT
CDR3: CASSTRRDSGNTIYF

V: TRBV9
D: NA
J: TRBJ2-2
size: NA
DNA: TGTGCCAGCAGCGTAGCGGGGGACACCGGGGAGCTGTTTTTT
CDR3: CASSVAGDTGELFF

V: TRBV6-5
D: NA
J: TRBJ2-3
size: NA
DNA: TGTGCCAGCCGGACTGGCTACGCAGATACGCAGTATTTT
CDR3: CASRTGYADTQYF

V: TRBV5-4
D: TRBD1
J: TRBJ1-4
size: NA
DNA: TGTGCCAGCAGCCCGCCCGGGACAGGTGGTGAAAAACTGTTTTTT
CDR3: CASSPPGTGGEKLFF

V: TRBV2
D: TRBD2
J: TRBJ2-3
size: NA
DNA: TGTGCCAGCACTATAGCGGGAGGCAGAGATACGCAGTATTTT
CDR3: CASTIAGGRDTQYF

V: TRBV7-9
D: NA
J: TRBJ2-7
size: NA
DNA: TGTTCCAGCAGCTTCCGTACCTACGAGCAGTACTTC
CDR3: CSSSFRTYEQYF

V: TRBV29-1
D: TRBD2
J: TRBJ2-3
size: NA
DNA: TGCAGCGTCGGTAGCGGGGGGTCAGATACGCAGTATTTT
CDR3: CSVGSGGSDTQYF

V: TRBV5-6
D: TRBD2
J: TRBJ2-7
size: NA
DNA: TGTGCCAGCAGCTTTCGGGGGGGCGAGCAGTACTTC
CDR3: CASSFRGGEQYF

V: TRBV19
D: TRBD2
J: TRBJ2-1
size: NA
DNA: TGTGCCAGTAACACCCCAGGACTAGTAGGGAACTACAATGAGCAGTTCTTC
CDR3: CASNTPGLVGNYNEQFF

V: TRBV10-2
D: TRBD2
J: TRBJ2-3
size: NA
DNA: TGCGCCAGCAGTGAGTCGGGTCTAGCGGGGGGAGATACGCAGTATTTT
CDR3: CASSESGLAGGDTQYF

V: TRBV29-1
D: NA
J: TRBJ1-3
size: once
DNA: TGCAGCGTTGAAGTAAGGGGAAGCACCATATATTTT
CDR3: CSVEVRGSTIYF

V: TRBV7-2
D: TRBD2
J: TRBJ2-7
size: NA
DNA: TGTGCCAGCAGCTTAGCCGGGACTAGAAATGAGTACGAGCAGTACTTC
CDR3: CASSLAGTRNEYEQYF

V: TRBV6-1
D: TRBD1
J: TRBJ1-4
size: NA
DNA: TGTGCCAGCAGGGACACAGGGGGAGCTAATGAAAAACTGTTTTTT
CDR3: CASRDTGGANEKLFF

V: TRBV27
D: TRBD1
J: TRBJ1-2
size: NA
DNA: TGTGCCAGCAGGGGACAGGGGCTACATGGCTACACCTTC
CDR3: CASRGQGLHGYTF

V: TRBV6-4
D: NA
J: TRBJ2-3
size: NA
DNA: TGTGCCAGCAGCCCCCGGGGGACGGGCACAGATACGCAGTATTTT
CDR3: CASSPRGTGTDTQYF

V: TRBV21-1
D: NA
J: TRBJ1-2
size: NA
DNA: TGTGCCAGCAGATACTCCGGAACACCTAGAAACTATGGCTACACCTTC
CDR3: CASRYSGTPRNYGYTF

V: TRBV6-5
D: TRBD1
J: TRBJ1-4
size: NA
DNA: TGTGCCAGCAGCTACAGGGGGCGACATGAAAAACTGTTTTTT
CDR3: CASSYRGRHEKLFF

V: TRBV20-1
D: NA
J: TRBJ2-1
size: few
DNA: TGCAGTGCTAGATGGGGACTGGGGCAGTTCTTC
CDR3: CSARWGLGQFF

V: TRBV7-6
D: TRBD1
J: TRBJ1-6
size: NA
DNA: TGTGCCAGCAGCGCTAACTACCGACAGGGGGCAAATTCACCCCTCCACTTT
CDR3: CASSANYRQGANSPLHF

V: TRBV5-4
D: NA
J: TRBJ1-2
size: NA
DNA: TGTGCCAGCAGCTTAGGCAGGGGCGTTAAGTCTAACTATGGCTACACCTTC
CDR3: CASSLGRGVKSNYGYTF

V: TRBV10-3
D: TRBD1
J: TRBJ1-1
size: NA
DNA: TGTGCCATCAGGACAGGGGGCGCAACTGAAGCTTTCTTT
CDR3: CAIRTGGATEAFF

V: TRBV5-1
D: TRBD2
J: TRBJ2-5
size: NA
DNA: TGCGCCAGCAGCTTGGACGGCGGTAGGCTAGCGGTACAAGAGACCCAGTACTTC
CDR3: CASSLDGGRLAVQETQYF

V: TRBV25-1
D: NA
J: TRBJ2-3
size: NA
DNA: TGTGCCAGCAGTCGCGGCAGAGGGTGGGGCACAGATACGCAGTATTTT
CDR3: CASSRGRGWGTDTQYF

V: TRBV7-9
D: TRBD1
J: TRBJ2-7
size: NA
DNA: TGTGCCAGCAGCCCCCGGGACAGGGGCTACGAGCAGTACTTC
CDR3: CASSPRDRGYEQYF

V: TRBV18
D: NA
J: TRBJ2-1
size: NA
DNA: TGTGCCAGCTCACCACAACGCCAGGGCAATGAGCAGTTCTTC
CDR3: CASSPQRQGNEQFF

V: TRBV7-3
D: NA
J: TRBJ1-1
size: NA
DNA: TGTGCCAGCAGCCATTATTCGTCGGGAAAGAGTGAAGCTTTCTTT
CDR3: CASSHYSSGKSEAFF

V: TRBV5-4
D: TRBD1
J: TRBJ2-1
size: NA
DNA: TGTGCCAGCAGCTTGTGGGGGGGACAGGGACAGTTCTTC
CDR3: CASSLWGGQGQFF

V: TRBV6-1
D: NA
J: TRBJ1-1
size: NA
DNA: TGTGCCAGCAATTGGGGGGGATTGAACACTGAAGCTTTCTTT
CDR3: CASNWGGLNTEAFF

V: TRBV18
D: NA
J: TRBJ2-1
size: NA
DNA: TGTGCCAGCTCACTTATCAGGGTCGGCTCCTACAATGAGCAGTTCTTC
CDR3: CASSLIRVGSYNEQFF

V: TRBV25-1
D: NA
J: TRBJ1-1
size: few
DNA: TGTGCCAGCACCGTTACAGGTAACACTGAAGCTTTCTTT
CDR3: CASTVTGNTEAFF

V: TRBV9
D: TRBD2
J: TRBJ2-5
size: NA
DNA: TGTGCCAGCAGCGCGGCTAGCGGGGGGGGGTACCAAGAGACCCAGTACTTC
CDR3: CASSAASGGGYQETQYF

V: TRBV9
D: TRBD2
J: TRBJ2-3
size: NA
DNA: TGTGCCAGCAGCGTAGCCGGTAGCGGGAGCTCTCGAGGGGATACGCAGTATTTT
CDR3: CASSVAGSGSSRGDTQYF

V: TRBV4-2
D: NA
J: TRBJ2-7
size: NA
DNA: TGTGCCAGCAGCCCAGGGACATCGACCTACGAGCAGTACTTC
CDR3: CASSPGTSTYEQYF

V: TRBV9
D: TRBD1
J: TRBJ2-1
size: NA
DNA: TGTGTCAGCAGCGTACAGGACAGGGTGAGAGACAATGAGCAGTTCTTC
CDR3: CVSSVQDRVRDNEQFF

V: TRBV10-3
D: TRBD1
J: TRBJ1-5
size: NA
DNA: TGTGCCATCAGTGAGTTAGGGCAGGGGGAGCAGCCCCAGCATTTT
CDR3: CAISELGQGEQPQHF

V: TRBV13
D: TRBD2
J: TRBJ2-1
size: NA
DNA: TGTGCCAGCAGCTTAGACCCATCAGCGGGTGCGGGGGGACCATACAATGAGCAGTTCTTC
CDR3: CASSLDPSAGAGGPYNEQFF

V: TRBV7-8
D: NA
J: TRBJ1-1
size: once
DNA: TGTGCCAGCAGCTCAGGGTCGGCTGAAGCTTTCTTT
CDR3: CASSSGSAEAFF

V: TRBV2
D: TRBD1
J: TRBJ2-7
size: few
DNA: TGTGCCAGCAGTAGGGACAGGGACGAGCAGTACTTC
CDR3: CASSRDRDEQYF

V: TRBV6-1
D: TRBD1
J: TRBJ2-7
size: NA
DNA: TGTGCCAGCAGTGAAGGACAGGGCGGCTCCTACGAGCAGTACTTC
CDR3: CASSEGQGGSYEQYF

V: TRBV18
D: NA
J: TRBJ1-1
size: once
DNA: TGTGCCAGCTCACCACTCCGGGGAACTGAAGCTTTCTTT
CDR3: CASSPLRGTEAFF

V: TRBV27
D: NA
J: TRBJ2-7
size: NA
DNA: TGTGCCAGCAGGACAGGCCCCTACGAGCAGTACTTC
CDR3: CASRTGPYEQYF